Given below is one T cell receptor beta chain in context. At the DNA level, this CDR3 is encoded by other sequences in the same sample as well. The source of the sample is a study of OX40 agonist ivuxolimab in advanced cancers. Study information: The patients received agonistic anti-OX40 (CD134) antibody ivuxolimab. Patients in the trial were receiving intravenous ivuxolimab every 2 weeks, at doses of 0.01 to 10 mg/kg. Three dose-escalation patients had partial responses: one with hepatocellular carcinoma and two with cutaneous melanoma.

Trimming took off 0 bases at V and 1 base at J, with 3 bases between the two ends. The V gene's germline CDR1 is SGHNT and CDR2 YYREEE (reference sequence). The CDR3 loop spans 13 amino acids. The protocol was immunoSEQ multiplex PCR, while the TCRdb copy is restricted to in-frame clones and leaves out a portion. This table has more than 50,000 clones, 65% to 85% appearing once. The J gene is TRBJ2-3, the V gene TRBV5-4; D unresolved. The TCR originated in an adult with an advanced solid tumor such as melanoma, head and neck, liver or kidney cancer. The sequencing used CD4+ or CD8+ T cells sorted from blood, collected in a trial of the OX40 agonist ivuxolimab. CDR3 in amino acids: CASSLGGTDTQYF. The CDR3 DNA sequence: TGTGCCAGCAGCTTGGGGGGCACAGATACGCAGTATTTT.